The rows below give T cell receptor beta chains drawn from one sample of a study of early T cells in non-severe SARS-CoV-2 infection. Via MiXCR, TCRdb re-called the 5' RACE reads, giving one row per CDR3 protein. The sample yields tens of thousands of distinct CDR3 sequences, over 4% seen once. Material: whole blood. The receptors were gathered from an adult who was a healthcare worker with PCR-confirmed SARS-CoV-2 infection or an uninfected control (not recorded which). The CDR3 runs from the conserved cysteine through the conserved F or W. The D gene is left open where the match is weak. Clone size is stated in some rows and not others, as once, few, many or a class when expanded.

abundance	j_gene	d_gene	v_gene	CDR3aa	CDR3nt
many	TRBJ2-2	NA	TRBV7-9	CARSGTGELFF	TGTGCCAGATCCGGGACCGGGGAGCTGTTTTTT
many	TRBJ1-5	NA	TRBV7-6	CASSLGRSVRREPQHF	TGTGCCAGCAGCTTAGGGAGGTCCGTGCGAAGGGAGCCCCAGCATTTT
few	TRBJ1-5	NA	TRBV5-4	CASSFRGYSNQPQHF	TGTGCCAGCAGCTTCCGGGGCTATAGCAATCAGCCCCAGCATTTT
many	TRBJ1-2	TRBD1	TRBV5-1	CASSWDRVGGYTF	TGCGCCAGCAGCTGGGACAGGGTCGGCGGCTACACCTTC
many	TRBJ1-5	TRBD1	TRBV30	CAWSVKTGQNQPQHF	TGTGCCTGGAGTGTGAAGACAGGGCAAAATCAGCCCCAGCATTTT
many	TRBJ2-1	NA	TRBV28	CASSLFWGLSSYNEQFF	TGTGCCAGCAGTTTATTCTGGGGTCTTAGCTCCTACAATGAGCAGTTCTTC
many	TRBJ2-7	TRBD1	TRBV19	CASSLRTGGISYEQYF	TGTGCCAGTAGTCTGCGGACAGGGGGCATCTCCTACGAGCAGTACTTC
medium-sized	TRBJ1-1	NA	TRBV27	CASSLKGNTEAFF	TGTGCCAGCAGTTTAAAGGGAAACACTGAAGCTTTCTTT
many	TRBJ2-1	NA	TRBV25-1	CASSAGGTAFHEQFF	TGTGCCAGCAGTGCGGGAGGGACAGCCTTTCATGAGCAGTTCTTC
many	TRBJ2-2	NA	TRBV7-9	CASSLGRNTGELFF	TGTGCCAGCAGCTTAGGAAGGAACACCGGGGAGCTGTTTTTT
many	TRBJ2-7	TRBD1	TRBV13	CASSSDRGYYEQYF	TGTGCCAGCAGCTCAGACAGGGGGTACTACGAGCAGTACTTC
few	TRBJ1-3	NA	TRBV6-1	CASSLDWTPGNTIYF	TGTGCCAGCAGCCTCGACTGGACACCTGGAAACACCATATATTTT
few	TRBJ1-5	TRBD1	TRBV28	CASSPNLGDSHQPQHF	TGTGCCAGCAGTCCAAACCTAGGGGACAGCCATCAGCCCCAGCATTTT
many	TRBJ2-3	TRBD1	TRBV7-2	CASSSGGGLYTDTQYF	TGTGCCAGCAGCTCAGGGGGCGGGTTATACACAGATACGCAGTATTTT
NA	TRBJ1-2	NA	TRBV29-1	CSVVGGVYGYTF	TGCAGCGTTGTAGGGGGGGTCTATGGCTACACCTTC
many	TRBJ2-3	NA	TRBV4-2	CASSQTGEGTDTQYF	TGTGCCAGCAGCCAGACGGGAGAGGGCACAGATACGCAGTATTTT
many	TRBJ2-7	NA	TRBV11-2	CASSLGTGAYEQYF	TGTGCCAGCAGCCTCGGGACGGGTGCCTACGAGCAGTACTTC
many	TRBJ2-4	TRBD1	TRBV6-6	CASTTGGAKNIQYF	TGTGCCAGCACCACAGGGGGAGCCAAAAACATTCAGTACTTC
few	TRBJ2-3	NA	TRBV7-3	CASSLTSSTDTQYF	TGTGCCAGCAGCTTAACCTCGAGCACAGATACGCAGTATTTT
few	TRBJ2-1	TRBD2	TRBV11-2	CASSVTSGTHNEQFF	TGTGCCAGCAGCGTCACTAGCGGGACACACAATGAGCAGTTCTTC
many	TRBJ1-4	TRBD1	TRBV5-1	CASSLRTGATNEKLFF	TGCGCCAGCAGCTTGAGAACAGGGGCAACTAATGAAAAACTGTTTTTT
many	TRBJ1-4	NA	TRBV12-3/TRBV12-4	CASSLSGAEKLFF	TGTGCCAGCAGTCTCTCTGGGGCTGAAAAACTGTTTTTT
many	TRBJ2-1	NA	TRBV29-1	CSVEKRAYNEQFF	TGCAGCGTTGAAAAACGGGCCTACAATGAGCAGTTCTTC
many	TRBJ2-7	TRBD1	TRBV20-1	CSALGTGQYEQYF	TGCAGTGCGCTCGGGACAGGACAATACGAGCAGTACTTC
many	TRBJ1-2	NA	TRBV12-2	CASRSRGEAHGYTF	TGTGCAAGTCGCAGCAGGGGGGAGGCCCATGGCTACACCTTC
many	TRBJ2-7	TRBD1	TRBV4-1	CASSHPGQGNEQYF	TGCGCCAGCAGCCACCCAGGACAGGGGAACGAGCAGTACTTC
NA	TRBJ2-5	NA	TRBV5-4	CASSSDVGETQYF	TGTGCCAGCAGCTCGGACGTAGGAGAGACCCAGTACTTC
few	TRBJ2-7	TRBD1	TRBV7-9	CASSPWTGYNEQYF	TGTGCCAGCAGCCCTTGGACAGGGTACAACGAGCAGTACTTC
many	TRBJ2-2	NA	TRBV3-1	CASSPPGKAGELFF	TGTGCCAGCAGCCCTCCTGGGAAGGCCGGGGAGCTGTTTTTT
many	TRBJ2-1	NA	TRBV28	CASRRFYEQFF	TGTGCCAGCAGACGATTTTATGAGCAGTTCTTC
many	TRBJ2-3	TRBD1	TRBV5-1	CASSSPGTGGIPIYTDTQYF	TGCGCCAGCAGCTCCCCCGGGACAGGGGGCATCCCCATCTACACAGATACGCAGTATTTT
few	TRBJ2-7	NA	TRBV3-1	CASSPSDPYEQYF	TGTGCCAGCAGCCCCTCCGATCCCTACGAGCAGTACTTC
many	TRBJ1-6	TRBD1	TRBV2	CASLDRANSPLHF	TGTGCCAGCCTGGACAGGGCTAATTCACCCCTCCACTTT
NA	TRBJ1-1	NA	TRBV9	CASSVGGRGVTEAFF	TGTGCCAGCAGCGTAGGCGGGCGAGGGGTCACTGAAGCTTTCTTT
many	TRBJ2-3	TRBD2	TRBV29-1	CSGTSDSRGAQYF	TGCAGCGGGACTAGCGACTCCCGAGGAGCGCAGTATTTT
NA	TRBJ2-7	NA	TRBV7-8	CASSFQESYEQYF	TGTGCCAGCAGCTTCCAGGAGTCCTACGAGCAGTACTTC
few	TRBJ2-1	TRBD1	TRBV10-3	CAISESRGLNNEQFF	TGTGCCATCAGTGAGTCGAGGGGGCTCAACAATGAGCAGTTCTTC
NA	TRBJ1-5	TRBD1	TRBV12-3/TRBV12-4	CASSLGQGDYQPQHF	TGTGCCAGCAGCCTGGGACAGGGGGATTATCAGCCCCAGCATTTT
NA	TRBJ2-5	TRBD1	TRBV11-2	CASSSFRVRGLAVKETQYF	TGTGCCAGCAGCTCATTCCGGGTCAGGGGGCTGGCGGTGAAAGAGACCCAGTACTTC
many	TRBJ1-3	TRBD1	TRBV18	CASSPGTGGNTIYF	TGTGCCAGCTCACCAGGGACAGGTGGAAACACCATATATTTT
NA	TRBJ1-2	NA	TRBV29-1	CSVYLASGIYGYTF	TGCAGCGTCTACCTCGCGTCCGGAATCTATGGCTACACCTTC
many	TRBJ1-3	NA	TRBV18	CASSPPRTAAENTIYF	TGTGCCAGCTCACCCCCGCGGACAGCAGCTGAAAACACCATATATTTT
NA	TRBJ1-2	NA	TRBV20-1	CSARDSAGYGYTF	TGCAGTGCTAGAGATTCTGCTGGATATGGCTACACCTTC
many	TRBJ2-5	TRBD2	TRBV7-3	CASSRTSGGWETQYF	TGTGCCAGCAGCCGAACTAGCGGGGGCTGGGAGACCCAGTACTTC